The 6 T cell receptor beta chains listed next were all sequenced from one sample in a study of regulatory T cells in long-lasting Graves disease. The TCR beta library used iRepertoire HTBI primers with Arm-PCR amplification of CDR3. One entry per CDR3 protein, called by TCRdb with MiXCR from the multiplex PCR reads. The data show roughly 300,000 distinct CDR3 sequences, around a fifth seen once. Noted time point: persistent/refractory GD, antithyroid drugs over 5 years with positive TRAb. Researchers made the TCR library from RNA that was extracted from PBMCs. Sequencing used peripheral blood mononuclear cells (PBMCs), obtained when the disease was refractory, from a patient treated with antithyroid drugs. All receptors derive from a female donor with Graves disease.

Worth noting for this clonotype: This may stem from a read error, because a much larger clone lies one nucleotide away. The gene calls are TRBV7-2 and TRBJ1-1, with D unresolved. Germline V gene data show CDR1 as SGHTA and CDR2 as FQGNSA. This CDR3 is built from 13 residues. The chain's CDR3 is CVSSLEVGGEAFF. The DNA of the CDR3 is TGTGTCAGCAGCTTAGAGGTGGGAGGAGAAGCTTTCTTT.

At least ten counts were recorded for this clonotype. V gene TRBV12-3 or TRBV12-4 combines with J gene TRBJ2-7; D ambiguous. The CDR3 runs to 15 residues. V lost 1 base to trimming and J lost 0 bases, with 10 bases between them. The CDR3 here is CASSLGGLSSYEQYF. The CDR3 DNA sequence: TGTGCCAGCAGTTTAGGCGGCCTCAGCTCCTACGAGCAGTACTTC.

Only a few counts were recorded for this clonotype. The CDR3 DNA follows: TGCAGCGTTGCTCGGGTAGCCCCGCGTGGCACTGAAGCTTTCTTT. Its protein is CSVARVAPRGTEAFF. This chain uses TRBV29-1 with TRBJ1-1; D gene unclear. The CDR3 has 15 amino acids. Between the trimmed V and J ends, which lost 4 bases and 4 bases, there was a span of 19 bases. Germline lookup yields CDR1 SQVTM and CDR2 ANQGSEA.

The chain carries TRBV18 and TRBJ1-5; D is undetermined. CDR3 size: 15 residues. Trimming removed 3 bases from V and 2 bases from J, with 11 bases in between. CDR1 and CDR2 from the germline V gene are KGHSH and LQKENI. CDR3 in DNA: TGTGCCAGCTCACCTCTAGGGTCGGGCAATCAGCCCCAGCATTTT. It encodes CASSPLGSGNQPQHF.

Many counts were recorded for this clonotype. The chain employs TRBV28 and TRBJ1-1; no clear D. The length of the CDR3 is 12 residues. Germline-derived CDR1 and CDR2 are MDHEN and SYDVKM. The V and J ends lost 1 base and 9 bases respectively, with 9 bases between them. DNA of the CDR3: TGTGCCAGCAGTTTATTGACCACCCAAGCTTTCTTT. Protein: CASSLLTTQAFF.

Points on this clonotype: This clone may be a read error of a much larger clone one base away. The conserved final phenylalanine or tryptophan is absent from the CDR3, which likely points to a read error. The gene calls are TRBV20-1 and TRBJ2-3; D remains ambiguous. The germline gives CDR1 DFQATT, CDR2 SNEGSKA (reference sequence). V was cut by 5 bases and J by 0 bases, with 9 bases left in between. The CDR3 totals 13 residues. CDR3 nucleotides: TGCAGTGCTCCCATTTCTAGCACAGATACGCAGTATTCT. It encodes CSAPISSTDTQYS.